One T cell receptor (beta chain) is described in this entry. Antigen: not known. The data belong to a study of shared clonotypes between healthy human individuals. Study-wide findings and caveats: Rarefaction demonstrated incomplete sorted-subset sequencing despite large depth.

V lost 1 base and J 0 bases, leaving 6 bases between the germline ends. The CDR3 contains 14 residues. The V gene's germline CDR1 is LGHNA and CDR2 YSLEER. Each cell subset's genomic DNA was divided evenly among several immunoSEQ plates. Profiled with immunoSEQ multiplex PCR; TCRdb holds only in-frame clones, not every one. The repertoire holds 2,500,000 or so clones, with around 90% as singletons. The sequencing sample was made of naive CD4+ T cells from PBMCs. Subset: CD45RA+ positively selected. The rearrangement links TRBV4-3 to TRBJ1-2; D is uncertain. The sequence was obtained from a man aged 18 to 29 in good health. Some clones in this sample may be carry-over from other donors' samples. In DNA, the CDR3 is TGCGCCAGCAGCCAAGTAGCAGCTAACTATGGCTACACCTTC. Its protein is CASSQVAANYGYTF.